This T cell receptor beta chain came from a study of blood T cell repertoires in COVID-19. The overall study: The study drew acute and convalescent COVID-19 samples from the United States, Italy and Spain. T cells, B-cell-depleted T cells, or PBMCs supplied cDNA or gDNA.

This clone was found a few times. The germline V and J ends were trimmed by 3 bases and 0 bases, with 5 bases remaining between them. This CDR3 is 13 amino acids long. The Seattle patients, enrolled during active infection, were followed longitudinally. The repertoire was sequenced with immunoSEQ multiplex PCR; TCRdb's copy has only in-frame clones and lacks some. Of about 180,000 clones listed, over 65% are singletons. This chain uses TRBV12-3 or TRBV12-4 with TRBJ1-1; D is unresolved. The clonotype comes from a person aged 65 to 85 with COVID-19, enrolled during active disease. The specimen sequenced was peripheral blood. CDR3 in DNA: TGTGCCAGCAGTTTCGGTATGAACACTGAAGCTTTCTTT. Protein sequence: CASSFGMNTEAFF.